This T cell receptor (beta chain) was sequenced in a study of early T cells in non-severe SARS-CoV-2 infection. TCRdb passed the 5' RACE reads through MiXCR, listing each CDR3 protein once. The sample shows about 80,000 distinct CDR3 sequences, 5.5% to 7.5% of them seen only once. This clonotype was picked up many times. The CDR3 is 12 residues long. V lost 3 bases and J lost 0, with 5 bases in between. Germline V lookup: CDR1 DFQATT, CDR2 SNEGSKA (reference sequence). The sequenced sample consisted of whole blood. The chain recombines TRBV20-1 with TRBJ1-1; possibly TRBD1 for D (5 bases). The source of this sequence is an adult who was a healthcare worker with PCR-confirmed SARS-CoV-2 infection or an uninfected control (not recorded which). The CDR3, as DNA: TGCAGTGCTAGGACAGTGAACACTGAAGCTTTCTTT. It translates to CSARTVNTEAFF.